This T cell receptor beta chain came from a study of T cells after yellow fever vaccination (dated by TCRdb to the late 2010s). At the level of the whole study: The SMART-Seq v4 Ultra Low Input RNA kit was used to prepare libraries from fractions with low cell numbers. Bulk TCR alpha and beta repertoires were sequenced longitudinally to track T-cell clones before and after primary and booster YFV17D yellow fever vaccination. Blood samples were taken at several timepoints before and after primary and secondary immunization, and bulk PBMC replicates and cell subsets were isolated. The cohort comprised two healthy male donors, one aged 18 to 30 and one aged 30 to 40 years. On the study overall, not on this receptor specifically: The secondary T-cell response was weaker than the primary response but faster, peaking on day 5 instead of day 15. FACS-sorted repertoires could contain abundant contaminating clonotypes from the bulk population, so computational filtering was required. Most clones expanded after primary vaccination were re-detected after the booster (almost 98% of CD4 and approximately 89% of CD8), suggesting broad memory maintenance. Only two donors were included in the study, so the extent to which the findings can be generalized is limited. A small share of clonotypes occurred in both CD4 and CD8 compartments, likely arising from convergent recombination.

The sample's treatment or condition label, decoded: live attenuated yellow fever vaccine strain. A standard Ficoll-Paque protocol was used to isolate PBMCs from peripheral blood. Dynabeads CD4 and CD8 positive selection kits were used to isolate the CD4 and CD8 T-cell fractions. TriZol was used to extract RNA from bulk PBMCs, from CD4 and CD8 fractions, and from dextramer-positive and dextramer-negative fractions. Worth noting for this clonotype: There is no known antigen for this receptor. Within one base of it there is no much larger clone, and no base qualities were kept.

TCRdb records Illumina NovaSeq 6000 as the sequencer. TCR cDNA was made using 5'RACE template switching, a step that added a universal primer site and unique molecular identifiers. Priming of cDNA synthesis was performed from both the TCR alpha and TCR beta constant segments. Library amplification involved two PCR steps, and the second step added sample barcodes and sequencing adapters. Libraries were sequenced on Illumina HiSeq 2500 (2x100 bp) or NovaSeq (2x150 bp). The original methods were these. Demultiplexing of reads and collapsing into UMI consensus sequences were performed with MIGEC, and V(D)J alignment was carried out with MiXCR. Using edgeR on replicate PBMC samples, clonotypes were called vaccine-responding if FDR was below 0.01 and the log2 fold change was above 5 up to day 15. Each bulk clonotype received a CD4 or CD8 identity based on whether the sequenced CD4 or CD8 repertoire contained that clonotype at higher abundance. TCRdb trimmed the raw reads at Q25, called clones with MiXCR and kept productive beta chains. Each entry is one CDR3 protein sequence, shown with its most common DNA and genes. The V and J calls come from TCRdb's annotation, not from the publication. The sample table contains some 200,000 distinct CDR3 sequences; only one count was recorded for around 10% of them. 36% of the sample goes to the ten largest clones.

V loses 10 bases, J loses 5 bases, and the germline ends lie 26 bases apart. The germline V gene (reference sequence) supplies CDR1 SEHNR and CDR2 FQNEAQ. The CDR3 goes from the cysteine to the phenylalanine over 16 residues. The DNA shown is the 48-base CDR3, in frame from base 1. The receptor chain draws on TRBV7-9 and TRBJ1-1; too little of a D gene remains to name it. This sequence originates from a young man who received the YFV17D yellow fever vaccine. Source: CD8+ T cells sorted from PBMCs, taken 15 days after the yellow fever booster vaccination. The CDR3 reads CATDVIRRADRTEAFF. The nucleotide sequence reads as follows: TGTGCCACCGATGTGATTCGTAGGGCAGATAGGACTGAAGCTTTCTTT.